The 28 T cell receptor beta chains below were found in one sample sequenced in a study of OX40 agonist ivuxolimab in advanced cancers. TCRdb's copy holds only in-frame clones and misses some; the assay was immunoSEQ multiplex PCR. Of around 90,000 clones in the sample, about 89% were seen once. Sequenced here: CD4+ or CD8+ T cells sorted from blood, sampled in a trial of the OX40 agonist ivuxolimab. All receptors come from an adult with an advanced solid tumor such as melanoma, head and neck, liver or kidney cancer.

The rearrangement links TRBV10-3 to TRBJ2-5; D call uncertain. The CDR3 loop spans 11 amino acids. Trimming removed 10 bases from V and 1 base from J, with 7 bases in between. CDR1 and CDR2 from the germline V gene are ENHRY and SYGVKD. The CDR3 DNA reads TGTGCCACCATGGCCCAAGAGACCCAGTACTTC. Translation gives CATMAQETQYF.

The CDR3 loop is CASSWPGDRGRVYGYTF. The CDR3, as DNA: TGTGCCAGCAGCTGGCCCGGCGACAGGGGGCGGGTCTATGGCTACACCTTC. This rearrangement joins TRBV5-6 to TRBJ1-2, with TRBD1 identical over 10 bases. Germline loops: CDR1 SGHDT, CDR2 YYEEEE. The CDR3 contains 17 residues. The V gene end was trimmed by 3 bases and the J gene end by 4 bases; junction bases not matched to a gene: 12.

The chain joins TRBV27 to TRBJ1-1; TRBD1 is a possible D gene (5 bases). V lost 5 bases and J 3 bases, leaving 10 bases between the germline ends. The CDR3 is 13 residues long. Germline V gene sequence: CDR1 MNHEY, CDR2 SMNVEV (reference sequence). This chain's CDR3 is CASSRGWDTEAFF. DNA of the CDR3: TGTGCCAGCAGTCGGGGGTGGGACACTGAAGCTTTCTTT.

The J gene is TRBJ2-5, the V gene TRBV9, with a possible D match to TRBD2 (5 bases). With the DNA end fitting TRBJ2-7 better, the J assignment may be wrong. Per germline, CDR1 SGDLS and CDR2 YYNGEE. The CDR3 is made up of 14 amino acids. DNA for the CDR3: TGTGCCAGCAGCGTAGATCCGGGGACCTACGAGCAGTACTTC. Protein sequence: CASSVDPGTYEQYF.

The rearrangement joins TRBV11-2 to TRBJ2-3; D is tentatively TRBD1 or TRBD2 (5 bases each). The CDR3 contains 14 residues. The ends were cut back, 0 bases at V and 5 bases at J, with 9 bases in the middle. From germline, CDR1 is SGHAT and CDR2 FQNNGV. In DNA, the CDR3 is TGTGCCAGCAGCTTAGAGAGGGGTATAGATACGCAGTATTTT. Encoded protein: CASSLERGIDTQYF.

This clone was counted once. The J gene is TRBJ1-4, the V gene TRBV28, with D perhaps matching TRBD1 (5 bases). Per germline, CDR1 MDHEN and CDR2 SYDVKM. V shed 7 bases and J shed 8 bases, with 8 bases lying between them. The CDR3 is 11 amino acids. The CDR3 sequence: CASMGEEKLFF. DNA of the CDR3: TGTGCCAGCATGGGGGAGGAAAAACTGTTTTTT.

This chain links TRBV19 with TRBJ2-1, with TRBD2 identical over 15 bases. There are 19 residues in the CDR3. V shed 7 bases and J 4 bases; nucleotides not matched to a gene: 14. Germline V gene sequence: CDR1 LNHDA, CDR2 SQIVND (reference sequence). CDR3 nucleotide sequence: TGTGCCAGTACCTCAGGGACTAGCGGGAGGATTGCTGGGTACAATGAGCAGTTCTTC. Its translation: CASTSGTSGRIAGYNEQFF.

The CDR3 bases are TGTGCCAGCAGTTTTCGGACAGGGGGCAGATACACCTTC. It specifies CASSFRTGGRYTF. The J gene is TRBJ1-2, the V gene TRBV6-1, with 11 bases aligning to TRBD1. The CDR3 sequence is 13 residues long. V dropped 5 bases and J dropped 11; count of bases not matched to a gene: 7. Germline V gives CDR1 MNHNS, CDR2 SASEGT.

The chain couples TRBV19 to TRBJ2-4, with 8 bases matching TRBD1. V shed 4 bases, J shed 0 bases, and the junction held 5 bases outside the gene matches. The germline V gene encodes CDR1 LNHDA and CDR2 SQIVND (reference sequence). This CDR3 is built from 16 residues. For the CDR3, the DNA is TGTGCCAGTAGTACGGGACAGGACCTAGCCAAAAACATTCAGTACTTC. It yields the protein CASSTGQDLAKNIQYF. The variable domain in full, completed from reference TRBV19 and TRBJ2-4, reads DGGITQSPKYLFRKEGQNVTLSCEQNLNHDAMYWYRQDPGQGLRLIYYSQIVNDFQKGDIAEGYSVSREKKESFPLTVTSAQKNPTAFYLCASSTGQDLAKNIQYFGAGTRLSVL.

This chain joins TRBV7-9 and TRBJ2-1, with TRBD2 matching 16 bases. Germline V gene lookup returns CDR1 SEHNR and CDR2 FQNEAQ (reference sequence). V shed 3 bases and J 7 bases; nucleotides not matched to a gene: 3. The CDR3 loop spans 16 amino acids. CDR3 in DNA: TGTGCCAGCAGCTTGGGGACTAGCGGGAGGGGAAATGAGCAGTTCTTC. Its protein is CASSLGTSGRGNEQFF. The full variable domain, with the rest looked up from reference TRBV7-9 and TRBJ2-1, is DTGVSQNPRHKITKRGQNVTFRCDPISEHNRLYWYRQTLGQGPEFLTYFQNEAQLEKSRLLSDRFSAERPKGSFSTLEIQRTEQGDSAMYLCASSLGTSGRGNEQFFGPGTRLTVL.

The chain employs TRBV9 and TRBJ2-3; TRBD2 matches at 8 bases. The CDR3 has 17 amino acids. CDR1 SGDLS and CDR2 YYNGEE come from the germline V gene. Trimming removed 5 bases from V and 0 bases from J; junction bases left unmatched: 11. In DNA form, the CDR3 reads TGTGCCAGCAGGGGGCAACTAGCGGCAGATAGCACAGATACGCAGTATTTT. Translated, it gives CASRGQLAADSTDTQYF.

This sequence joins TRBV19 and TRBJ1-1; TRBD1 matches at 12 bases. Germline V gene data show CDR1 as LNHDA and CDR2 as SQIVND (reference sequence). With 3 bases clipped from V and 0 bases from J, the junction kept 5 bases outside the gene matches. The CDR3 loop spans 17 amino acids. In DNA, the CDR3 is TGTGCCAGTAGTATTCCGGGACAGGGGGCGGTGAACACTGAAGCTTTCTTT. Translation: CASSIPGQGAVNTEAFF. Drawing the rest from reference TRBV19 and TRBJ1-1, the complete variable domain is DGGITQSPKYLFRKEGQNVTLSCEQNLNHDAMYWYRQDPGQGLRLIYYSQIVNDFQKGDIAEGYSVSREKKESFPLTVTSAQKNPTAFYLCASSIPGQGAVNTEAFFGQGTRLTVV.

About this clone: Other DNA sequences in this specimen translate into the identical CDR3. This chain connects TRBV5-1 to TRBJ1-1; D unclear. Deletions cut 0 bases from V and 0 bases from J, with 6 bases between. The CDR3 is made up of 14 amino acids. In germline, CDR1 is SGHRS, CDR2 YFSETQ. The DNA for the CDR3 is TGCGCCAGCAGCTTGGCCAGCATGAACACTGAAGCTTTCTTT. This encodes CASSLASMNTEAFF.

The chain links TRBV5-1 to TRBJ1-1; D may be TRBD1 (5 bases). The CDR3 has 15 amino acids. V was cut by 4 bases and J by 4 bases, with 17 bases left in between. Germline-derived CDR1 and CDR2 are SGHRS and YFSETQ. The CDR3 sequence is CASSGRGPEGTEAFF. CDR3 nucleotides: TGCGCCAGCAGCGGCCGGGGCCCAGAGGGCACTGAAGCTTTCTTT.

The chain uses TRBV5-5 and TRBJ1-2; 7 bases agree with TRBD1. The ends lost 4 bases at V and 4 bases at J; junction bases unmatched: 7. Germline assignment: CDR1 SGHKS and CDR2 YYEKEE (reference sequence). The CDR3 extends over 14 amino acids. CDR3 region: CASSVSTGSYGYTF. CDR3 in DNA: TGTGCCAGCAGCGTATCGACAGGGAGCTATGGCTACACCTTC.

The rearrangement joins TRBV5-1 to TRBJ2-7, with 14 nucleotides matching TRBD2. The V segment lost 5 bases and the J segment 6 bases; nucleotides outside the gene matches: 7. The CDR3 is 15 residues long. Germline CDR1 SGHRS, CDR2 YFSETQ. This chain's CDR3 is CASRVGTSGSREQYV. CDR3 DNA: TGCGCCAGCAGGGTCGGGACTAGCGGGAGTCGCGAGCAGTACGTC.

CDR3 sequence: CASSVAPADGETQYF. The CDR3 DNA is TGTGCCAGCAGCGTAGCCCCCGCGGATGGGGAGACCCAGTACTTC. J is TRBJ2-5 and V is TRBV9; no reliable D call. CDR1 is SGDLS and CDR2 is YYNGEE in the germline V gene. The CDR3 has 15 residues. V was shortened by 0 bases and J by 5 bases, with 14 bases between the two germline ends.

The chain links TRBV9 to TRBJ1-5; the D is unclear. The CDR3 has 13 amino acids. The germline V gene encodes CDR1 SGDLS and CDR2 YYNGEE. V lost 4 bases to trimming and J lost 6 bases, with 11 bases between them. The CDR3 region has the DNA TGTGCCAGCAGCCCCTCCCCTAGTCAGCCCCAGCATTTT. Translated, it gives CASSPSPSQPQHF.

The chain uses TRBV5-5 and TRBJ1-1; D possibly corresponds to TRBD1 (6 bases). V was trimmed by 2 bases and J by 4 bases, leaving 21 bases between them. This CDR3 region has 17 residues. Germline V gene data show CDR1 as SGHKS and CDR2 as YYEKEE (reference sequence). The CDR3, as DNA: TGTGCCAGCAGCTTAGCTCCTCTGGACAGCCAGCCCACTGAAGCTTTCTTT. It translates to CASSLAPLDSQPTEAFF.

The rearrangement links TRBV6-5 to TRBJ1-3; D remains ambiguous. CDR1 and CDR2 from the germline V gene are MNHEY and SVGAGI. CDR3 size: 14 residues. With 2 bases removed from V and 2 bases from J, the gap between germline ends came to 7 bases. CDR3 sequence (DNA): TGTGCCAGCAGTTACGGGGATCCTGGAAACACCATATATTTT. It translates to CASSYGDPGNTIYF.

V gene TRBV15 combines with J gene TRBJ2-7; 8 bases match TRBD1. The CDR3 is 16 amino acids. Per the germline V gene, CDR1 is LNHNV and CDR2 is YYDKDF (reference sequence). Trimming cost V 0 bases and J 3 bases; bases outside gene matches: 7. This CDR3 reads CATSRDRWTGNYEQYV. The CDR3 DNA reads TGTGCCACCAGCAGAGATCGTTGGACAGGGAACTACGAGCAGTACGTC.

This rearrangement joins TRBV18 to TRBJ2-2, with D unclear. Trimming took 3 bases from V and 3 from J, leaving 11 bases between them. CDR3 length: 15 amino acids. The germline CDR1 and CDR2 sequences are KGHSH and LQKENI. The CDR3 reads CASSPTISDTGELFF. In nucleotides, the CDR3 is TGTGCCAGCTCACCTACGATTTCGGACACCGGGGAGCTGTTTTTT.

The V gene is TRBV4-3, the J gene TRBJ1-4, with D unresolved. Between the trimmed V and J ends, which lost 1 base and 4 bases, there was a span of 10 bases. Germline assignment: CDR1 LGHNA and CDR2 YSLEER. The CDR3 contains 15 residues. The CDR3: CASSQALQLNEKLFF. For the CDR3, the DNA is TGCGCCAGCAGCCAAGCGTTACAACTTAATGAAAAACTGTTTTTT.

The chain joins TRBV11-2 to TRBJ2-7; D unresolved. From germline, CDR1 is SGHAT and CDR2 FQNNGV. The length of the CDR3 is 13 residues. V lost 4 bases and J 6 bases, leaving 13 bases between the germline ends. The CDR3 nucleotides are TGTGCCAGCAGCTCCGGACGGACGGGCGAGCAGTACTTC. This sequence encodes CASSSGRTGEQYF.

The V gene is TRBV7-3, the J gene TRBJ1-1; no reliable D call. V lost 2 bases to trimming and J lost 1 base, with 8 bases between them. The CDR3 covers 14 residues. Germline-derived CDR1 and CDR2 are SGHTA and FQGTGA. The CDR3 DNA is TGTGCCAGCAGCTTAGGACCTGCGAACACTGAAGCTTTCTTT. Protein sequence: CASSLGPANTEAFF.

The chain carries TRBV9 and TRBJ2-3; TRBD2 matches 12 bases. V lost 0 bases, J lost 3 bases, and 8 bases stayed unmatched. Looked up from germline, CDR1 is SGDLS and CDR2 is YYNGEE. This CDR3 is 18 amino acids long. The CDR3 DNA follows: TGTGCCAGCAGCGTAGGGGCTAGCGGGAGGGCCTTTACAGATACGCAGTATTTT. Encoded protein: CASSVGASGRAFTDTQYF.

The chain combines TRBV5-5 with TRBJ1-2; D is ambiguous. Trimming removed 3 bases at V and 1 base at J, with 10 bases between. The CDR3 has 14 amino acids. Germline CDR1 SGHKS, CDR2 YYEKEE (reference sequence). The CDR3: CASSSWTYNYGYTF. The CDR3 DNA follows: TGTGCCAGCAGCTCGTGGACCTATAACTATGGCTACACCTTC.

The J gene is TRBJ2-5, the V gene TRBV20-1; TRBD2 might be the D (5 bases). The ends were cut back, 5 bases at V and 5 bases at J, with 9 bases in the middle. CDR3 length: 11 amino acids. CDR1 and CDR2 from the germline V gene are DFQATT and SNEGSKA (reference sequence). The CDR3 sequence is CSALSGETQYF. CDR3 coding DNA: TGCAGTGCTCTCTCGGGGGAGACCCAGTACTTC.